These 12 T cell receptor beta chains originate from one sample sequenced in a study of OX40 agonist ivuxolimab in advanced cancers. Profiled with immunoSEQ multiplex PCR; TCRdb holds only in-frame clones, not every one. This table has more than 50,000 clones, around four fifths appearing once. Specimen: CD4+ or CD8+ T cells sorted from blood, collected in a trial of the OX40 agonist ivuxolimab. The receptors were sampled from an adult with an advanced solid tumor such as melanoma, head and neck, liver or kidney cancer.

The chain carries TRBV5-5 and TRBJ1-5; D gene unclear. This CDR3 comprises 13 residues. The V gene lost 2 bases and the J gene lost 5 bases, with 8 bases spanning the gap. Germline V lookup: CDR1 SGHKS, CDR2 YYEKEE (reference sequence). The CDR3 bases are TGTGCCAGCAGCTTTGACGCCGATCAGCCCCAGCATTTT. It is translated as CASSFDADQPQHF. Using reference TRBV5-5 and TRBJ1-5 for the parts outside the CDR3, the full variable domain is DAGVTQSPTHLIKTRGQQVTLRCSPISGHKSVSWYQQVLGQGPQFIFQYYEKEERGRGNFPDRFSARQFPNYSSELNVNALLLGDSALYLCASSFDADQPQHFGDGTRLSIL.

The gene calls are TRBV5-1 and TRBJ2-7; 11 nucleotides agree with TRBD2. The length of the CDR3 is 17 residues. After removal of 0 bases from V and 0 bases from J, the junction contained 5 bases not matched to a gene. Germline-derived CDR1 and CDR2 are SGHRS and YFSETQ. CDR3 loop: CASSLVPSGRPSYEQYF. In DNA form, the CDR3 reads TGCGCCAGCAGCTTGGTACCTAGCGGGAGGCCCTCCTACGAGCAGTACTTC. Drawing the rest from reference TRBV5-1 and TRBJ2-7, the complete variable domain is KAGVTQTPRYLIKTRGQQVTLSCSPISGHRSVSWYQQTPGQGLQFLFEYFSETQRNKGNFPGRFSGRQFSNSRSEMNVSTLELGDSALYLCASSLVPSGRPSYEQYFGPGTRLTVT.

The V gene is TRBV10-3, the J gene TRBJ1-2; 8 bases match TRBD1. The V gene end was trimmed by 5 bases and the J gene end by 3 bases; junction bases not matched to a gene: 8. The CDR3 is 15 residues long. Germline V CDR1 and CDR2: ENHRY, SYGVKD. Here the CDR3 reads CAISSTGAGDYGYTF. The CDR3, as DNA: TGTGCCATCAGTTCGACAGGGGCAGGGGACTATGGCTACACCTTC.

This CDR3 is CATSRSAQGAYNSPLHF. In DNA, the CDR3 is TGTGCCACCAGCAGGTCAGCACAGGGGGCATATAATTCACCCCTCCACTTT. The chain carries TRBV15 and TRBJ1-6; TRBD1 matches 9 bases. Germline V gene sequence: CDR1 LNHNV, CDR2 YYDKDF (reference sequence). CDR3 size: 17 residues. Trimming cost V 3 bases and J 4 bases; bases outside gene matches: 7.

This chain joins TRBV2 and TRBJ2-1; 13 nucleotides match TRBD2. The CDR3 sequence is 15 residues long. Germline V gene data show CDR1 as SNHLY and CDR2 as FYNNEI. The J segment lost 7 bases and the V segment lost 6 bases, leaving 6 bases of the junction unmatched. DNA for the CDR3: TGTGCCAGCAGCCCTACTAGCGGGAGGGTTAATGAGCAGTTCTTC. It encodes CASSPTSGRVNEQFF.

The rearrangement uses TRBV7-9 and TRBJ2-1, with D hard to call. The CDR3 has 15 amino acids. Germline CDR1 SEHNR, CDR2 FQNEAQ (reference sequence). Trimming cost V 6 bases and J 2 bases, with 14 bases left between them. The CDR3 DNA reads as TGTGCCAGCAGTTCAGGCTATAGCACCTACAATGAGCAGTTCTTC. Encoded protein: CASSSGYSTYNEQFF. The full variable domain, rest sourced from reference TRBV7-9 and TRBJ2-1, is DTGVSQNPRHKITKRGQNVTFRCDPISEHNRLYWYRQTLGQGPEFLTYFQNEAQLEKSRLLSDRFSAERPKGSFSTLEIQRTEQGDSAMYLCASSSGYSTYNEQFFGPGTRLTVL.

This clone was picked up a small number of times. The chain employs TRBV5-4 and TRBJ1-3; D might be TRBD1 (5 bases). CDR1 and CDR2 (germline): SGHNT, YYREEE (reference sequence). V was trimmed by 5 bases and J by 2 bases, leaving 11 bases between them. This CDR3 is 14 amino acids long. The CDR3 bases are TGTGCCAGCAGTCATAAAGGGGCTGGAAACACCATATATTTT. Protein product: CASSHKGAGNTIYF.

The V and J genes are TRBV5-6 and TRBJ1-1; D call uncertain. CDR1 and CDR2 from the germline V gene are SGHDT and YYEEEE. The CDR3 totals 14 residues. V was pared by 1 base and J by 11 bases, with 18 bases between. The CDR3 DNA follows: TGTGCCAGCAGCTTGCGGCTTCCAGGAGGCTTTGCTTTCTTT. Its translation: CASSLRLPGGFAFF.

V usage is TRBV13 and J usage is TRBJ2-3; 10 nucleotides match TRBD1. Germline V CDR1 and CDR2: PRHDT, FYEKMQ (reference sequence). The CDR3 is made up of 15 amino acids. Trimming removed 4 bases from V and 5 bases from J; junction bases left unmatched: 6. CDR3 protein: CASSYGTGDGDTQYF. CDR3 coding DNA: TGTGCCAGCAGCTATGGGACAGGGGATGGAGATACGCAGTATTTT.

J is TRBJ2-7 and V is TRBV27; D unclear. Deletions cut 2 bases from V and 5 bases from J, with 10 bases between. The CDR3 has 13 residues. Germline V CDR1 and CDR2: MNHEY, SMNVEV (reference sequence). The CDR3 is CASSLAGYNEQYF. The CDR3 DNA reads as TGTGCCAGCAGTTTAGCAGGTTATAACGAGCAGTACTTC.

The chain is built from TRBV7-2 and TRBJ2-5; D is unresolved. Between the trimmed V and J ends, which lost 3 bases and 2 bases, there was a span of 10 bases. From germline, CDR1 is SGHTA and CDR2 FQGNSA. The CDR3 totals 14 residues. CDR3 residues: CASSLNKRQETQYF. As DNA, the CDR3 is TGTGCCAGCAGCTTGAACAAACGACAAGAGACCCAGTACTTC.

The CDR3 region is CASSFDDRGNTEAFF. CDR3 in DNA: TGTGCCAGCAGTTTCGATGACCGGGGAAACACTGAAGCTTTCTTT. The V and J genes are TRBV28 and TRBJ1-1; D call uncertain. V was pared by 3 bases and J by 2 bases, with 13 bases between. Germline CDR1 is MDHEN and CDR2 is SYDVKM. The CDR3 runs to 15 residues.